The sequence of this T cell receptor (beta chain) was determined in a study of early T cells in non-severe SARS-CoV-2 infection (dated by TCRdb to the early 2020s). A note on the overall study: Because TCR sequencing relied on bulk RNA taken from unsorted whole blood, pairing of alpha and beta chains was not possible.

There are a few counts of this clonotype. Its antigen target is currently unknown. Per-base qualities were not stored, and no clone one base away is much larger. General conclusions and limits of the study: Matching against VDJdb was skewed toward anti-spike CD8 responses, likely underestimated virus-specific expansions, and missed private and CD4 specificities.

The library was prepared using 5' RACE. For sequencing, a NextSeq 500 was employed. In the TCR library protocol, unique molecular identifiers were attached to individual cDNA molecules to correct for PCR bias and sequencing error. Both TCR alpha and beta chains were sequenced, and tight co-correlation was observed between alpha and beta sequence abundances in each sample. The original methods were these. Decombinator V4 was used to annotate the V gene, J gene and CDR3 of the TCR sequences. TCRs were defined as expanded if a significant change between any two time points was detected under a Poisson model with p below 0.0001. Abundances of TCRs were expressed as counts per million after normalisation to the total number of TCRs sequenced in each sample. TRAV1-2 paired with TRAJ12, TRAJ20 or TRAJ33 defined MAIT TCRs, while TRAV10 paired with TRAJ18 defined iNKT TCRs. VDJdb, accessed 1 November 2021, was searched for CMV, EBV and SARS-CoV-2 annotated TCRs, with TCRs annotated for multiple antigens excluded. TCRdb took the public reads, trimmed them with fastp at Q25, ran MiXCR for clone calling and kept in-frame beta chains. Each entry is one CDR3 protein sequence, shown with its most common DNA and genes. Here the V and J calls rest on TCRdb's processing, not on the authors' analysis. The sample table contains tens of thousands of distinct CDR3 sequences; only one count was recorded for approximately 17% of them. Clones ranked in the top ten supply 5.1% of the sample.

A case-control design nested within a healthcare worker cohort in London, UK, was used, with weekly nasopharyngeal swab PCR tests and blood sampling performed. Healthcare workers were enrolled in the week of the UK lockdown, from 23 to 31 March 2020, and were followed every week for up to roughly 16 weeks. CDR1 SGHTA and CDR2 FQGNSA are derived from the germline V gene. Germline trimming amounts to 1 base on V and 8 bases on J, with 7 as the count of junction bases outside the gene matches. The CDR3 contains 16 residues, cysteine and phenylalanine counted. Only the CDR3 portion is preserved as DNA: 48 bases, with reading frame beginning at the first base.

The rearranged chain carries TRBV7-2 and TRBJ2-1; 11 bases in between match TRBD1. This TCR was sampled from an adult who was a healthcare worker with PCR-confirmed SARS-CoV-2 infection or an uninfected control (not recorded which). The sequences come from whole blood, collected at baseline. The DNA sequence reads TGTGCCAGCAGCTTAGGCCGGGACAGGGGGGCGTATGAGCAGTTCTTC. It encodes CASSLGRDRGAYEQFF. This CDR3, with the reference TRBV7-2 and TRBJ2-1 proteins standing in past its ends, gives the full variable domain GAGVSQSPSNKVTEKGKDVELRCDPISGHTALYWYRQSLGQGLEFLIYFQGNSAPDKSGLPSDRFSAERTGGSVSTLTIQRTQQEDSAVYLCASSLGRDRGAYEQFFGPGTRLTVL.